This T cell receptor (beta chain) comes out of a study of a mutant IDH1 vaccine in newly diagnosed glioma. Overall study context: Following radiotherapy alone, or alongside temozolomide cycles, vaccination was started after an interval of 4-6 weeks.

Clones were sequenced by immunoSEQ multiplex PCR, and TCRdb holds only the in-frame ones, with some missing. The table lists roughly 70,000 clones, 84% of them singletons. Time point denoted: week 23, last vaccination. Every vaccination contained 300 ug of the mutant IDH1 20-mer peptide and was paired with topical imiquimod. V shed 8 bases, J shed 6 bases, and the junction held 9 bases outside the gene matches. The CDR3 spans 13 residues. Per the germline V gene, CDR1 is MNHEY and CDR2 is SVGAGI. Concerning this clone itself: Its antigen is not identified.

The J gene is TRBJ1-1, the V gene TRBV6-5, with 7 bases lining up with TRBD1. This receptor was taken from a man aged 18 to 30 with glioma. Sequencing used PBMCs, obtained from a glioma patient whose treatment included an IDH1 peptide vaccine. CDR3 bases: TGTGCCAGCGACAGTAACAGGGGTGCTGAAGCTTTCTTT. Its protein is CASDSNRGAEAFF.